Listed below are T cell receptor beta chains from one sample, sequenced in a study of blood T cell repertoires in COVID-19. Assay: immunoSEQ multiplex PCR; the TCRdb copy retains only in-frame clones and omits some. The profile shows 18,000 or so clones, about 88% of them singletons. The sample comprised peripheral blood. The source of these receptors is a man between 35 and 55 years old with active COVID-19. The CDR3 runs from the conserved cysteine through the conserved F or W. A D gene is named only where the DNA matches it firmly. Part of the rows lack a size; the others show once, few, many or a class for expanded clones.

V: TRBV5-4; length: 16; size: .; D: TRBD2; J: TRBJ2-2; DNA: TGTGCCAGCAGCCCCCTAGCGGGAGGGCCCACCGGGGAGCTGTTTTTT; CDR3: CASSPLAGGPTGELFF
V: TRBV7-7; length: 15; size: .; D: .; J: TRBJ2-7; DNA: TGTGCCAGCAGCTTAGCGGGAGGTCAAAACTACGAGCAGTACTTC; CDR3: CASSLAGGQNYEQYF
V: TRBV7-9; length: 12; size: .; D: TRBD1; J: TRBJ2-2; DNA: TGTGCGACAGGGGACTCCACCGGGGAGCTGTTTTTT; CDR3: CATGDSTGELFF
V: TRBV2; length: 14; size: .; D: TRBD1; J: TRBJ2-7; DNA: TGTGCCAGCCGTGGACAGGGGGCGCCCCACGAGCAGTACTTC; CDR3: CASRGQGAPHEQYF
V: TRBV5-1; length: 17; size: .; D: TRBD2; J: TRBJ2-5; DNA: TGCGCCAGCAGCTTGACGCCCCACGGGACTACCCAAGAGACCCAGTACTTC; CDR3: CASSLTPHGTTQETQYF
V: TRBV12-3/TRBV12-4; length: 13; size: .; D: .; J: TRBJ2-5; DNA: TGTGCCAGCAGGCGGGGATCAATAGAGACCCAGTACTTC; CDR3: CASRRGSIETQYF
V: TRBV7-8; length: 15; size: .; D: TRBD1; J: TRBJ2-5; DNA: TGTGCCAGCAGCCAAACTACAGGGGGCGGGGAGACCCAGTACTTC; CDR3: CASSQTTGGGETQYF
V: TRBV11-2; length: 13; size: .; D: .; J: TRBJ2-7; DNA: TGTGCCAGCAGCTTAGAGCAGGGCCACGAGCAGTACTTC; CDR3: CASSLEQGHEQYF
V: TRBV6-2/TRBV6-3; length: 15; size: .; D: .; J: TRBJ2-1; DNA: TGTGCCAGCAGTTACCCCTCGTTGCGGTACAATGAGCAGTTCTTC; CDR3: CASSYPSLRYNEQFF
V: TRBV6-5; length: 14; size: .; D: .; J: TRBJ1-5; DNA: TGTGCCAGCAGTTACTCGAGTCTTGATCAGCCCCAGCATTTT; CDR3: CASSYSSLDQPQHF
V: TRBV29-1; length: 13; size: .; D: .; J: TRBJ2-5; DNA: TGCAGCGTTGTATACGACTTAGAAGAGACCCAGTACTTC; CDR3: CSVVYDLEETQYF
V: TRBV15; length: 15; size: .; D: TRBD2; J: TRBJ2-7; DNA: TGTGCCACCAGGTATGGACTAGCGGGGATGAGCGAGCAGTACTTC; CDR3: CATRYGLAGMSEQYF
V: TRBV6-5; length: 13; size: .; D: .; J: TRBJ1-1; DNA: TGTGCCAGCAGTTACTTCTTGAACACTGAAGCTTTCTTT; CDR3: CASSYFLNTEAFF
V: TRBV7-9; length: 14; size: .; D: .; J: TRBJ2-5; DNA: TGTGCCAGCAGCTTAGCGGAGGCACAAGAGACCCAGTACTTC; CDR3: CASSLAEAQETQYF
V: TRBV11-2; length: 13; size: .; D: .; J: TRBJ1-1; DNA: TGTGCCAGCAGCTTAGATCTAAACACTGAAGCTTTCTTT; CDR3: CASSLDLNTEAFF
V: TRBV3-1/TRBV3-2; length: 17; size: .; D: TRBD1; J: TRBJ1-5; DNA: TGTGCCAGCAGCGTATATTTCGGGACAGCGCCATATCAGCCCCAGCATTTT; CDR3: CASSVYFGTAPYQPQHF
V: TRBV4-1; length: 16; size: once; D: TRBD1; J: TRBJ1-5; DNA: TGCGCCAGCAGCCAAGAAAGGGGGACAGTCAATCAGCCCCAGCATTTT; CDR3: CASSQERGTVNQPQHF
V: TRBV9; length: 15; size: .; D: TRBD2; J: TRBJ2-3; DNA: TGTGCCAGCAGCTTCACTAGCGGGATTACAGATACGCAGTATTTT; CDR3: CASSFTSGITDTQYF
V: TRBV7-9; length: 13; size: .; D: .; J: TRBJ1-4; DNA: TGTGCCAGCAGCTTACCCCTTAATGAAAAACTGTTTTTT; CDR3: CASSLPLNEKLFF
V: TRBV6-5; length: 15; size: .; D: .; J: TRBJ2-1; DNA: TGTGCCAGTAGCCGGAGGGAGTGGGTTATCAATGAGCAGTTCTTC; CDR3: CASSRREWVINEQFF
V: TRBV9; length: 15; size: .; D: TRBD2; J: TRBJ2-7; DNA: TGTGCCAGCAGCGGACGGTCCGGGACTAGCCACGAGCAGTACTTC; CDR3: CASSGRSGTSHEQYF
V: TRBV30; length: 14; size: .; D: .; J: TRBJ1-1; DNA: TGTGCCTGGTCTATAACAGGGATGAACACTGAAGCTTTCTTT; CDR3: CAWSITGMNTEAFF
V: TRBV6-2/TRBV6-3; length: 13; size: .; D: .; J: TRBJ1-5; DNA: TGTGCCAGCAGTTTTAGCTCCGCCCGGCCCCAGCATTTT; CDR3: CASSFSSARPQHF
V: TRBV3-1/TRBV3-2; length: 16; size: .; D: .; J: TRBJ1-2; DNA: TGTGCCAGCAGCCAGGCGACAAGGGGGTGGGACTATGGCTACACCTTC; CDR3: CASSQATRGWDYGYTF
V: TRBV5-1; length: 13; size: .; D: .; J: TRBJ1-2; DNA: TGCGCCAGCAGCCCGACAGCTAACTATGGCTACACCTTC; CDR3: CASSPTANYGYTF
V: TRBV12-3/TRBV12-4; length: 13; size: .; D: .; J: TRBJ2-5; DNA: TGTGCCAGCAGTTTACTAGTTGTAGAGACCCAGTACTTC; CDR3: CASSLLVVETQYF
V: TRBV2; length: 11; size: .; D: .; J: TRBJ2-7; DNA: TGTGCCAGCAGTCCCCACTACGAGCAGTACTTC; CDR3: CASSPHYEQYF
V: TRBV3-1/TRBV3-2; length: 15; size: few; D: .; J: TRBJ1-5; DNA: TGTGCCAGCAGCCAAGGGACAGATAGCAATCAGCCCCAGCATTTT; CDR3: CASSQGTDSNQPQHF
V: TRBV11-2; length: 15; size: .; D: .; J: TRBJ1-2; DNA: TGTGCCAGCAGCTTAGCCCGGGGGGGGAACTATGGCTACACCTTC; CDR3: CASSLARGGNYGYTF
V: TRBV5-1; length: 14; size: .; D: .; J: TRBJ1-1; DNA: TGCGCCAGCAAGGGGCAGGGATCGAACACTGAAGCTTTCTTT; CDR3: CASKGQGSNTEAFF
V: TRBV15; length: 14; size: .; D: .; J: TRBJ2-1; DNA: TGTGCCACCAGCGGGGGACTTAGTGGCAATGAGCAGTTCTTC; CDR3: CATSGGLSGNEQFF
V: TRBV19; length: 13; size: once; D: .; J: TRBJ1-5; DNA: TGTGCCAGTAGTATGGGGCCAGAAGGGCCCCAGCATTTT; CDR3: CASSMGPEGPQHF
V: TRBV4-1; length: 15; size: .; D: TRBD1; J: TRBJ2-7; DNA: TGCGCCAGCAGCCTCGGGACAGGGGGGAGCTACGAGCAGTACTTC; CDR3: CASSLGTGGSYEQYF
V: TRBV4-3; length: 15; size: .; D: TRBD1; J: TRBJ1-2; DNA: TGCGCCAGCAGCCAAGATAGGGGGCCTAACTATGGCTACACCTTC; CDR3: CASSQDRGPNYGYTF
V: TRBV5-1; length: 14; size: .; D: .; J: TRBJ2-1; DNA: TGCGCCAGCAGCTTGTTCACTCAGGGGAATGAGCAGTTCTTC; CDR3: CASSLFTQGNEQFF
V: TRBV5-1; length: 16; size: .; D: TRBD2; J: TRBJ2-7; DNA: TGCGCCAGCAGCTTGCCTACTAGCGCCCTAGGGAACGAGCAGTACTTC; CDR3: CASSLPTSALGNEQYF
V: TRBV28; length: 15; size: .; D: TRBD1; J: TRBJ2-3; DNA: TGTGCCAGCAGTCGAAACTCCTGGACAGGGGATACGCAGTATTTT; CDR3: CASSRNSWTGDTQYF
V: TRBV19; length: 15; size: .; D: TRBD2; J: TRBJ2-1; DNA: TGTGCCAGTAAGATACCTAGCGGGAGGGAGGATGAGCAGTTCTTC; CDR3: CASKIPSGREDEQFF
V: TRBV7-3; length: 13; size: .; D: TRBD1; J: TRBJ2-1; DNA: TGTGCCAGCAGCTTGTCAGGGGGTAATGAGCAGTTCTTC; CDR3: CASSLSGGNEQFF
V: TRBV5-4; length: 16; size: .; D: TRBD1; J: TRBJ1-6; DNA: TGTGCCAGCAGCTTCGGCAGGGGGTCCTATAATTCACCCCTCCACTTT; CDR3: CASSFGRGSYNSPLHF
V: TRBV7-9; length: 14; size: .; D: .; J: TRBJ1-2; DNA: TGTGCCAGCAGCTTTTCAGGGGCTAACTATGGCTACACCTTC; CDR3: CASSFSGANYGYTF
V: TRBV9; length: 16; size: .; D: .; J: TRBJ1-3; DNA: TGTGCCAGCAGCGGGGGAAGCGGACTCTCTGGAAACACCATATATTTT; CDR3: CASSGGSGLSGNTIYF
V: TRBV6-5; length: 15; size: .; D: .; J: TRBJ1-3; DNA: TGTGCCAGCAGTTATTCGAGTGGCTCTGGAAACACCATATATTTT; CDR3: CASSYSSGSGNTIYF
V: TRBV10-3; length: 12; size: once; D: .; J: TRBJ1-2; DNA: TGTGCCACCGGGGACATACACAATGGCTACACCTTC; CDR3: CATGDIHNGYTF
V: TRBV12-3/TRBV12-4; length: 12; size: .; D: .; J: TRBJ2-1; DNA: TGTGCCAGCAGTCCGACGGGTTTTGAGCAGTTCTTC; CDR3: CASSPTGFEQFF
V: TRBV6-6; length: 15; size: .; D: .; J: TRBJ2-5; DNA: TGTGCCAGCAGTTTGCGGGGCAGTGACCAAGAGACCCAGTACTTC; CDR3: CASSLRGSDQETQYF
V: TRBV27; length: 15; size: .; D: .; J: TRBJ1-5; DNA: TGTGCCAGCAGTTTAAACAGGGTTGGTAATCAGCCCCAGCATTTT; CDR3: CASSLNRVGNQPQHF
V: TRBV6-5; length: 12; size: .; D: .; J: TRBJ1-2; DNA: TGTGCCAGCAGGCAGGGTGGTTTGGGCTACACCTTC; CDR3: CASRQGGLGYTF
V: TRBV2; length: 18; size: .; D: TRBD2; J: TRBJ2-3; DNA: TGTGCCAGCAGTGCCCAGACTAGCGGGAGGGCGGGAACAGATACGCAGTATTTT; CDR3: CASSAQTSGRAGTDTQYF
V: TRBV12-3/TRBV12-4; length: 12; size: .; D: .; J: TRBJ2-4; DNA: TGTGCCAGCAGTTTGTCCCATCTAGTGCAGTACTTC; CDR3: CASSLSHLVQYF
V: TRBV5-4; length: 15; size: .; D: TRBD2; J: TRBJ2-3; DNA: TGTGCCAGCAGCCCTAGCGGGAGGTACGGGCATACGCAGTATTTT; CDR3: CASSPSGRYGHTQYF
V: TRBV30; length: 14; size: .; D: TRBD1; J: TRBJ1-6; DNA: TGTGCCTGGAGCTTAGCCGGGACAGGGAATGGCCTCCACTTT; CDR3: CAWSLAGTGNGLHF
V: TRBV18; length: 14; size: .; D: TRBD2; J: TRBJ2-7; DNA: TGTGCCAGCTCACCTACTAGCGGGAGCAACGAGCAGTACTTC; CDR3: CASSPTSGSNEQYF
V: TRBV20-1; length: 13; size: .; D: .; J: TRBJ1-5; DNA: TGCAGTGCTAGTACCGGGGTCAATCAGCCCCAGCATTTT; CDR3: CSASTGVNQPQHF
V: TRBV7-2; length: 18; size: .; D: TRBD2; J: TRBJ2-7; DNA: TGTGCCAGCAGCCCATCGGTGTTAGCGGGAGGGGGATCCTACGAGCAGTACTTC; CDR3: CASSPSVLAGGGSYEQYF
V: TRBV6-2/TRBV6-3; length: 14; size: few; D: TRBD2; J: TRBJ2-1; DNA: TGTGCCAGCAGTTACCCGGGACTAGCTGGTGAGCAGTTCTTC; CDR3: CASSYPGLAGEQFF
V: TRBV29-1; length: 12; size: .; D: .; J: TRBJ1-1; DNA: TGCAGCGTAGACAGGACAAACACTGAAGCTTTCTTT; CDR3: CSVDRTNTEAFF
V: TRBV3-1/TRBV3-2; length: 15; size: .; D: .; J: TRBJ2-7; DNA: TGTGCCAGCAGCCACTGTCAGGGATCCGGCTACGAGCAGTACTTC; CDR3: CASSHCQGSGYEQYF